The sequence of this T cell receptor (beta chain) was determined in a study of T-cell reconstitution after alpha-beta-depleted transplantation in children. Germline V lookup: CDR1 DFQATT, CDR2 SNEGSKA (reference sequence). J was trimmed by 1 base and V by 1 base; bases with no gene match: 3. The CDR3 sequence is 15 residues long. TCRbeta library construction was performed incorporating unique molecular identifiers. One entry per CDR3 protein, called by TCRdb with MiXCR from the PCR reads. The sample yields about 980,000 distinct CDR3 sequences, about 31% seen once. This clonotype was seen more than once but under ten times.

V is TRBV20-1 and J is TRBJ2-5; 10 bases fit TRBD2. Sequencing was performed on PBMCs, mostly from graft donor cells, taken 360 days after TCRalphabeta/CD19-depleted stem cell transplant. The TCR sequence derives from a boy in the first two years of life who had a stem cell transplant for SCID, so the T cells may come from the graft donor. The CDR3 region is CSARGLAGAQETQYF. The CDR3 bases are TGCAGTGCTAGAGGGCTAGCGGGGGCCCAAGAGACCCAGTACTTC.